The rows below give T cell receptor beta chains drawn from one sample of a study of preoperative IRX-2 immunotherapy in early breast cancer. Profiled with immunoSEQ multiplex PCR; TCRdb holds only in-frame clones, not every one. The sample yields around 57,000 clones, roughly 95% seen once. The sample was collected from a patient treated with IRX-2 immunotherapy. Receptors originate from a human donor with breast cancer. The CDR3 runs from the conserved cysteine through the conserved F or W. Each record gives: D gene, J gene, clone size, V gene, CDR3 DNA, CDR3 protein. A D gene is named only where the DNA matches it firmly. Not every row has a clone size; where given, it reads once, few, many or a size class.

.	TRBJ1-1	.	TRBV4-3	TGCGCCAGCAGCCAAGACAGTCAGGGAGACACTGAAGCTTTCTTT	CASSQDSQGDTEAFF
.	TRBJ1-4	.	TRBV6-1	TGTGCCAGCAGTGAAGCACCAGGGTTTAATGAAAAACTGTTTTTT	CASSEAPGFNEKLFF
.	TRBJ1-5	.	TRBV5-6	TGTGCCAGCAGCTTGTACCGGGGGGAAAGCAATCAGCCCCAGCATTTT	CASSLYRGESNQPQHF
.	TRBJ2-7	.	TRBV5-1	TGCGCCAGCAGCTTGGGCTTAGGCGGCGACGGGTACGAGCAGTACTTC	CASSLGLGGDGYEQYF
.	TRBJ2-1	once	TRBV19	TGTGCCAGTAGTATTACCGGCCCCAGCTCCTACAATGAGCAGTTCTTC	CASSITGPSSYNEQFF
.	TRBJ1-1	.	TRBV28	TGTGCCAGCAGTCCGTTGGGTACTGAAGCTTTCTTT	CASSPLGTEAFF
TRBD1	TRBJ2-7	.	TRBV7-2	TGTGCCAGCAGCTGGCTAAGTCCGGCACAGGGGGACTCCTACGAGCAGTACTTC	CASSWLSPAQGDSYEQYF
.	TRBJ2-3	.	TRBV6-1	TGTGCCAGCAGTGAACAAGGCCCCTTAGCAGATACGCAGTATTTT	CASSEQGPLADTQYF
TRBD1	TRBJ2-7	.	TRBV27	TGTGCCAGCAGAAGGACAGGGAGCTCCTACGAGCAGTACTTC	CASRRTGSSYEQYF
.	TRBJ2-3	few	TRBV7-2	TGTGCCAGCAGCCTACAGATCGGATCAGATACGCAGTATTTT	CASSLQIGSDTQYF
.	TRBJ2-1	.	TRBV6-5	TGTGCCAGCAGTTACGGGGGTGGAGTGACCTACAATGAGCAGTTCTTC	CASSYGGGVTYNEQFF
.	TRBJ1-1	.	TRBV9	TGTGCCAGCAGCCCCCAAGACACTGAAGCTTTCTTT	CASSPQDTEAFF
.	TRBJ1-1	.	TRBV7-9	TGTGCCAGCGGGCATAGGTCCACTGAAGCTTTCTTT	CASGHRSTEAFF
.	TRBJ2-7	.	TRBV4-3	TGCGCCAGCAGCCAAGACACAGGACCAGCAGTACAGGAGCAGTACTTC	CASSQDTGPAVQEQYF
TRBD1	TRBJ1-4	.	TRBV5-1	TGCGCCAGCAGCTTGGACAGGGGCCCCACTAATGAAAAACTGTTTTTT	CASSLDRGPTNEKLFF
.	TRBJ1-6	.	TRBV18	TGTGCCAGCTCACCTCCGAGGACACAAGGTTCACCCCTCCACTTT	CASSPPRTQGSPLHF
TRBD2	TRBJ2-7	.	TRBV5-4	TGTGCCAGCAGCAGAAAGGGGAAGGGACTAGCTGGCGACGAGCAGTACTTC	CASSRKGKGLAGDEQYF
TRBD2	TRBJ2-3	.	TRBV7-3	TGTGCCAGCAGCTTAACTAGCGGGGGGGTTTCAGATACGCAGTATTTT	CASSLTSGGVSDTQYF
.	TRBJ2-7	.	TRBV5-1	TGCGCCAGCAGCTCCCTAGGGGGGGTAGAGTCGGGGCAGTACTTC	CASSSLGGVESGQYF
.	TRBJ2-7	.	TRBV19	TGTGCCAGTAGTATGGGCTTCTTGGACGAGCAGTACTTC	CASSMGFLDEQYF
.	TRBJ1-2	.	TRBV5-6	TGTGCCAGCAGCTTTTACTATGGCTACACCTTC	CASSFYYGYTF
TRBD1	TRBJ1-2	.	TRBV15	TGTGCCACCAGCAGAGACCGGGACAGGGCACACTATGGCTACACCTTC	CATSRDRDRAHYGYTF
.	TRBJ1-2	once	TRBV7-2	TGTGCCAGCAGCTTAGAGTCCCAACTCTATGGCTACACCTTC	CASSLESQLYGYTF
.	TRBJ1-4	.	TRBV2	TGTGCCAGCCAGAAGGGTGAAAAACTGTTTTTT	CASQKGEKLFF
.	TRBJ2-5	.	TRBV15	TGTGCCACCAGCAGAGACGGACAGAGACAAGAGACCCAGTACTTC	CATSRDGQRQETQYF
TRBD1	TRBJ2-5	.	TRBV19	TGTGCCAGTAGTATAAACAGGGGGCAGGTGAAGACCCAGTACTTC	CASSINRGQVKTQYF
.	TRBJ1-5	.	TRBV19	TGTGCCAGTACAGGGGTTGGGCAGCCCCAGCATTTT	CASTGVGQPQHF
.	TRBJ2-2	.	TRBV28	TGTGCCAGCAGACTAGGGGTTAGTAGGGAGCTGTTTTTT	CASRLGVSRELFF
.	TRBJ1-4	.	TRBV5-8	TGTGCCAGCAGCTACAGGGATGAAAAACTGTTTTTT	CASSYRDEKLFF
TRBD1	TRBJ1-5	once	TRBV5-5	TGTGCCAGCAGCTTTTCTTTTCGGACAGGGCAGTCCCAGCATTTT	CASSFSFRTGQSQHF
TRBD1	TRBJ1-2	.	TRBV6-5	TGTGCCAGCAGTTACTCGTCAGCTGGACAGGCCTATGGCTACACCTTC	CASSYSSAGQAYGYTF
TRBD2	TRBJ2-5	once	TRBV5-1	TGCGCCAGCAGCCCGGGACTAGGAGAAGAGACCCAGTACTTC	CASSPGLGEETQYF
.	TRBJ1-1	.	TRBV10-3	TGTGCCATTTCCGACATGAACACTGAAGCTTTCTTT	CAISDMNTEAFF
TRBD2	TRBJ2-5	once	TRBV11-2	TGTGCCAGCAGCCGACCGGGACTAGCGGTACAAGAGACCCAGTACTTC	CASSRPGLAVQETQYF
.	TRBJ2-7	.	TRBV6-5	TGTGCCAGCAGTCCCCAGGAGTACTACGAGCAGTACTTC	CASSPQEYYEQYF
.	TRBJ2-5	.	TRBV7-2	TGTGCCAGCAGCCTCGGACCCTGGGAGACCCAGTACTTC	CASSLGPWETQYF
.	TRBJ2-2	.	TRBV10-3	TGTGCCACCTCTGTGGACGACCCCGGGGAGCTGTTTTTT	CATSVDDPGELFF
TRBD2	TRBJ2-3	.	TRBV14	TGTGCCAGCAGCCAAGCCCGGGGGGGGCTCACAGATACGCAGTATTTT	CASSQARGGLTDTQYF
TRBD1	TRBJ1-3	.	TRBV7-9	TGTGCCAGCAGCATCTCGGGACAGGGTACTGGAAACACCATATATTTT	CASSISGQGTGNTIYF
.	TRBJ1-5	.	TRBV28	TGTGCCAGCAGGGACAGCAATCAGCCCCAGCATTTT	CASRDSNQPQHF
.	TRBJ2-7	.	TRBV19	TGTGCCAGTAGTATGAGGGAAACAGCCGCCTACGAGCAGTACTTC	CASSMRETAAYEQYF
.	TRBJ1-6	.	TRBV4-3	TGCGCCAGCAGCCAAGTAAAAAACCTAGGGAGTCGTATTTCACCCCTCCACTTT	CASSQVKNLGSRISPLHF
TRBD2	TRBJ2-3	.	TRBV7-4	TGTGCCAGCAGCTTTTCTTCGACTAGCGGGAGTCTGGATACGCAGTATTTT	CASSFSSTSGSLDTQYF
.	TRBJ2-3	.	TRBV19	TGTGCCAGTAGTATGGTACAGAACACAGATACGCAGTATTTT	CASSMVQNTDTQYF
.	TRBJ1-1	once	TRBV6-1	TGTGCCAGCAGTGATAGGCGACTGAACACTGAAGCTTTCTTT	CASSDRRLNTEAFF
TRBD2	TRBJ2-1	once	TRBV7-3	TGTGCCAGCGGGTCCCCCGGGACGGGGGGCAATGAGCAGTTCTTC	CASGSPGTGGNEQFF